Listed here is a single T cell receptor beta chain. The target antigen is unknown. Deletions cut 4 bases from V and 2 bases from J, with 10 bases between. Germline V gene lookup returns CDR1 LNHNV and CDR2 YYDKDF (reference sequence). CDR3 size: 14 residues. The record originates from a study of post-analysis software for immune sequencing data. The study's findings and limits: When the samples were clustered directly with F measure, those that had been prepared in the same batch showed strong co-clustering. Higher frequency in patients than in controls was seen for about five TRBV segments, with TRBV5-6, TRBV5-1 and TRBV20-1 among them.

Tagging with unique molecular identifiers was a feature of the TCR beta cDNA libraries. When 1 to 10 million T cells were used, they gave approximately 450,000 cDNA molecules. From the PCR reads, TCRdb called clonotypes with MiXCR, one entry per CDR3 protein. The sample holds some 500,000 distinct CDR3 sequences, under 55% seen once. This TCR came from a girl aged 5-17 years with multiple sclerosis. The sample was blood. This chain links TRBV15 with TRBJ2-3, with unresolved D. The CDR3 loop is CATSIRADTDTQYF. The CDR3 region has the DNA TGTGCCACCAGCATAAGGGCGGACACAGATACGCAGTATTTT.